A single sample is the source of the 20 T cell receptor beta chains below, sequenced in a study of ipilimumab plus nivolumab after autologous stem cell transplantation (dated by TCRdb to 2020 to 2022). Libraries were built with the immunoSEQ multiplex PCR assay. TCRdb took over this immuneACCESS table, retaining in-frame rearrangements with V and J assigned. Such tables are incomplete; in checked studies, under half of the missing clones stem from an unresolved V gene, and the remainder is unexplained. The sample table contains fewer than 20,000 clones; only one count was recorded for around 81% of them. Roughly 23% of the sample is held by the ten biggest clonotypes. Sequences were derived from PBMCs, sampled in a trial of ipilimumab plus nivolumab as post-transplant consolidation. These receptors originate from a male donor with diffuse large B-cell lymphoma.

The genes are TRBV30 and TRBJ1-5; D uncertain. Per the germline V gene, CDR1 is GTSNPN and CDR2 is SVGIG (reference sequence). This CDR3 spans 13 amino acids. Trimming took 2 bases from V and 3 from J, leaving 8 bases between them. This CDR3 reads CAWSSATNQPQHF. As DNA, the CDR3 is TGTGCCTGGAGTTCGGCCACCAATCAGCCCCAGCATTTT.

The rearrangement links TRBV6-1 to TRBJ2-7; the match to TRBD1 covers 8 bases. The CDR3 loop spans 16 amino acids. The germline V gene has CDR1 MNHNS and CDR2 SASEGT. The trim removed 1 base at V and 3 bases at J, leaving 8 bases unmatched. CDR3 sequence (DNA): TGTGCCAGCAGTGAAGGCCTGACAGGGGCGGGCTACGAGCAGTACTTC. This sequence encodes CASSEGLTGAGYEQYF.

The V call is TRBV4-1, the J call TRBJ2-3, with 8 bases fitting TRBD2. There are 18 residues in the CDR3. V lost 4 bases and J lost 0; bases outside the gene matches: 12. Looked up from germline, CDR1 is MGHRA and CDR2 is YSYEKL. DNA of the CDR3: TGCGCCAGCAGCCCTCCCAGCGGGGGCCGCTTTAGCACAGATACGCAGTATTTT. It codes for CASSPPSGGRFSTDTQYF.

The chain has TRBV5-8 and TRBJ1-1; D ambiguous. The CDR3 runs to 13 residues. Trimming left V 2 bases short and J 6 bases short, with 11 bases between. Germline CDR1 and CDR2: SGHTS and YDEGEE. This CDR3 is CASSFAGPAEAFF. Written as DNA, the CDR3 is TGTGCCAGCAGCTTTGCCGGGCCTGCTGAAGCTTTCTTT. Together with reference TRBV5-8 and TRBJ1-1, the CDR3 gives the full variable domain: EAGVTQSPTHLIKTRGQQATLRCSPISGHTSVYWYQQALGLGLQFLLWYDEGEERNRGNFPPRFSGRQFPNYSSELNVNALELEDSALYLCASSFAGPAEAFFGQGTRLTVV.

In nucleotides, the CDR3 is TGCGCCAGCAGCCAACATACCGGGACAGGCGATGAAAAACTGTTTTTT. Translating gives CASSQHTGTGDEKLFF. The rearrangement uses TRBV4-3 and TRBJ1-4, with 8 positions matching TRBD1. The CDR3 contains 16 residues. Germline V gene sequence: CDR1 LGHNA, CDR2 YSLEER. The trim removed 2 bases at V and 6 bases at J, leaving 8 bases unmatched.

In this sample, this clone turned up a few times. This sequence joins TRBV4-3 and TRBJ2-2; 7 bases map to TRBD2. The ends lost 0 bases at V and 2 bases at J; junction bases unmatched: 3. Germline CDR1 and CDR2: LGHNA and YSLEER. This CDR3 contains 16 residues. The CDR3 DNA reads TGCGCCAGCAGCCAAGATTCTAGCGGCAACACCGGGGAGCTGTTTTTT. Amino acid sequence: CASSQDSSGNTGELFF.

V gene TRBV6-1 combines with J gene TRBJ1-5, with TRBD1 as a possible D gene (6 bases). Trimming took off 1 base at V and 5 bases at J, with 12 bases between the two ends. This CDR3 has 15 amino acids. The germline CDR1 and CDR2 sequences are MNHNS and SASEGT. The CDR3 protein is CASSEGPQGHQPQHF. The CDR3 DNA sequence: TGTGCCAGCAGTGAAGGTCCTCAGGGGCATCAGCCCCAGCATTTT.

The rearrangement joins TRBV15 to TRBJ2-7, with unresolved D. Trimming removed 0 bases at V and 7 bases at J, with 7 bases between. CDR1 LNHNV and CDR2 YYDKDF come from the germline V gene (reference sequence). This CDR3 is 12 amino acids long. The CDR3 nucleotides read TGTGCCACCAGCAGAGATGTCGGGGAGCAGTACTTC. Protein sequence: CATSRDVGEQYF.

J is TRBJ2-6 and V is TRBV6-5; D gene ambiguous. The V gene lost 2 bases and the J gene lost 4 bases, with 9 bases spanning the gap. The CDR3 spans 15 residues. The germline gives CDR1 MNHEY, CDR2 SVGAGI. CDR3 sequence (DNA): TGTGCCAGCAGTTACGGGGTAACGGGGGCCAACGTCCTGACTTTC. Amino acid sequence: CASSYGVTGANVLTF.

V and J are TRBV30 and TRBJ2-1; 7 bases map to TRBD1. Trimming took 2 bases from V and 7 from J; bases not matched to a gene: 5. The V gene's germline CDR1 is GTSNPN and CDR2 SVGIG (reference sequence). The CDR3 sequence is 13 residues long. CDR3 sequence: CAWSWDSRNEQFF. The CDR3 DNA reads TGTGCCTGGAGTTGGGACAGCAGGAATGAGCAGTTCTTC.

This clone is labeled medium-sized. This rearrangement joins TRBV5-6 to TRBJ1-6; D is unresolved. The V end was cut by 2 bases, the J end by 6 bases, with 9 bases between. The CDR3 consists of 14 residues. Germline CDR1 SGHDT, CDR2 YYEEEE. CDR3 amino acids: CASSLGLTNSPLHF. CDR3 nucleotides: TGTGCCAGCAGCTTAGGACTAACTAATTCACCCCTCCACTTT.

The CDR3 spells CASSEALDSPLHF. DNA of the CDR3: TGTGCCAGCAGTGAGGCATTAGATTCACCCCTCCACTTT. V usage is TRBV6-1 and J usage is TRBJ1-6; no clear D. V lost 3 bases and J lost 8, with 8 bases in between. Germline V lookup: CDR1 MNHNS, CDR2 SASEGT. There are 13 residues in the CDR3.

The V call is TRBV7-9, the J call TRBJ1-2; the D is unclear. The CDR3 loop spans 11 amino acids. From germline, CDR1 is SEHNR and CDR2 FQNEAQ (reference sequence). The V end was cut by 5 bases, the J end by 4 bases, with 5 bases between. CDR3 coding DNA: TGTGCCAGCAGCCCCCTCTATGGCTACACCTTC. Its protein is CASSPLYGYTF.

The chain combines TRBV2 with TRBJ2-3; a weak D match, TRBD2 (5 bases). V was pared by 5 bases and J by 2 bases, with 14 bases between. Germline loops: CDR1 SNHLY, CDR2 FYNNEI. This CDR3 comprises 15 residues. CDR3 sequence (DNA): TGTGCCAGCAGTCGTGAGGGTACCATCACAGATACGCAGTATTTT. Translated: CASSREGTITDTQYF.

J is TRBJ2-4 and V is TRBV4-3; 7 bases are a match to TRBD2. Germline CDR1 and CDR2: LGHNA and YSLEER. Unmatched junction bases numbered 13, after V lost 4 bases and J lost 4 bases. The CDR3 is 17 residues long. CDR3 DNA: TGCGCCAGCAGCCTCGGGCGGGGGTTGGGAGGGAAAAACATTCAGTACTTC. It is translated as CASSLGRGLGGKNIQYF.

The CDR3 DNA reads TGTGCCAGCAGCTTGATTCCGGGCCCCATGGGAGAGACCCAGTACTTC. Translating gives CASSLIPGPMGETQYF. The chain recombines TRBV7-3 with TRBJ2-5; D is uncertain. Trimming stripped 3 bases from V and 4 bases from J, with 18 bases between. The CDR3 loop spans 16 amino acids. The germline CDR1 and CDR2 sequences are SGHTA and FQGTGA.

The chain is built from TRBV6-1 and TRBJ2-1, with 8 positions matching TRBD2. The CDR3 loop spans 13 amino acids. From germline, CDR1 is MNHNS and CDR2 SASEGT. Trimming removed 11 bases from V and 4 bases from J; junction bases left unmatched: 7. The CDR3 protein is CALREGLYNEQFF. DNA of the CDR3: TGTGCCCTCCGGGAGGGGCTATACAATGAGCAGTTCTTC.

The chain links TRBV6-6 to TRBJ2-5; 7 bases agree with TRBD1. This CDR3 spans 13 amino acids. The J segment lost 11 bases and the V segment lost 4 bases, leaving 10 bases of the junction unmatched. The germline V gene encodes CDR1 MNHNY and CDR2 SVGAGI (reference sequence). CDR3 loop: CASSSPDRVEQYF. CDR3 nucleotides: TGTGCCAGCAGTTCACCAGACAGGGTTGAGCAGTACTTC.

The chain links TRBV19 to TRBJ2-5, with 10 bases fitting TRBD1. V shed 7 bases, J shed 5 bases, and the junction held 7 bases outside the gene matches. The CDR3 has 14 residues. Per the germline V gene, CDR1 is LNHDA and CDR2 is SQIVND (reference sequence). For the CDR3, the DNA is TGTGCCAGTACCGGGACAGGGGCAGGGGAGACCCAGTACTTC. It encodes CASTGTGAGETQYF. Together with reference TRBV19 and TRBJ2-5, the CDR3 gives the full variable domain: DGGITQSPKYLFRKEGQNVTLSCEQNLNHDAMYWYRQDPGQGLRLIYYSQIVNDFQKGDIAEGYSVSREKKESFPLTVTSAQKNPTAFYLCASTGTGAGETQYFGPGTRLLVL.

The chain employs TRBV27 and TRBJ1-5; D is possibly TRBD1 (6 bases). CDR1 is MNHEY, CDR2 SMNVEV, per germline (reference sequence). V dropped 5 bases and J dropped 1 base, with 9 bases sitting between them. The CDR3 sequence is 14 residues long. The DNA of the CDR3 is TGTGCCAGCAGTCTAGACAGGAGCAATCAGCCCCAGCATTTT. Translating gives CASSLDRSNQPQHF.